These 13 T cell receptor beta chains came from one sample sequenced in a study of blood T cell repertoires in COVID-19. The repertoire was sequenced with immunoSEQ multiplex PCR; TCRdb's copy has only in-frame clones and lacks some. The top ten hold 9% of the sample, which has about 140,000 clones, roughly 80% seen once. The sample taken for sequencing was peripheral blood. All receptors derive from a woman in her forties or fifties with active or convalescent COVID-19.

The gene calls are TRBV6-2 or TRBV6-3 and TRBJ1-5; a possible D gene is TRBD1 (6 bases). The germline V gene has CDR1 MNHEY and CDR2 SVGEGT. CDR3 length: 14 residues. Trimming cost V 3 bases and J 7 bases, with 13 bases left between them. The CDR3 loop is CASSYRQGSQPQHF. DNA of the CDR3: TGTGCCAGCAGTTATCGGCAGGGGAGCCAGCCCCAGCATTTT.

This chain joins TRBV5-1 and TRBJ1-4; weak D call: TRBD1 (6 bases). Trimming cost V 0 bases and J 8 bases, with 11 bases left between them. This CDR3 spans 14 amino acids. Per germline, CDR1 SGHRS and CDR2 YFSETQ. The CDR3 spells CASSLEAGDEKLFF. DNA for the CDR3: TGCGCCAGCAGCTTGGAGGCAGGGGACGAAAAACTGTTTTTT.

The chain carries TRBV28 and TRBJ1-4; TRBD1 might be the D (6 bases). V lost 8 bases and J 5 bases, leaving 21 bases between the germline ends. The germline V gene has CDR1 MDHEN and CDR2 SYDVKM. CDR3 length: 16 residues. DNA of the CDR3: TGTGCCAGCGGAGACACAGGGACACCGAAAAATGAAAAACTGTTTTTT. Translated, it gives CASGDTGTPKNEKLFF.

The gene calls are TRBV9 and TRBJ1-1; 7 bases align to TRBD1. Trimming took 4 bases from V and 2 from J; bases not matched to a gene: 8. Germline CDR1 and CDR2: SGDLS and YYNGEE. This CDR3 has 15 residues. The CDR3 spells CASSPRRTGNTEAFF. CDR3 DNA: TGTGCCAGCAGCCCCCGACGGACAGGAAACACTGAAGCTTTCTTT.

This chain links TRBV7-9 with TRBJ1-2; D might be TRBD1 (5 bases). The germline gives CDR1 SEHNR, CDR2 FQNEAQ (reference sequence). V lost 5 bases, J lost 5 bases, and 12 bases lay in between. The CDR3 covers 13 residues. CDR3 sequence reads: CASSPDQGYGYTF. CDR3 coding DNA: TGTGCCAGCAGCCCCGACCAGGGATATGGCTACACCTTC.

V gene TRBV27 combines with J gene TRBJ1-4; D possibly corresponds to TRBD1 (5 bases). Trimming took off 6 bases at V and 3 bases at J, with 11 bases between the two ends. CDR3 length: 14 residues. The germline V gene encodes CDR1 MNHEY and CDR2 SMNVEV (reference sequence). The CDR3 region has the DNA TGTGCCAGCAGAGGGGTTTATGCTAATGAAAAACTGTTTTTT. Its translation: CASRGVYANEKLFF.

This rearrangement joins TRBV7-7 to TRBJ2-1; TRBD2 matches at 9 bases. The V and J ends lost 1 base and 8 bases, in that order; junction bases with no gene match: 0. Germline CDR1 is SSHAT and CDR2 is FNYEAQ (reference sequence). This CDR3 region has 13 residues. CDR3 region: CASSLVAGDEQFF. CDR3 DNA sequence: TGTGCCAGCAGCTTAGTAGCGGGAGATGAGCAGTTCTTC. Using reference TRBV7-7 and TRBJ2-1 for the parts outside the CDR3, the full variable domain is GAGVSQSPRYKVTKRGQDVTLRCDPISSHATLYWYQQALGQGPEFLTYFNYEAQPDKSGLPSDRFSAERPEGSISTLTIQRTEQRDSAMYRCASSLVAGDEQFFGPGTRLTVL.

This sequence joins TRBV5-6 and TRBJ2-5; TRBD2 is a possible D gene (6 bases). The CDR3 consists of 14 residues. The V and J ends lost 6 bases and 7 bases respectively, with 19 bases between them. Per germline, CDR1 SGHDT and CDR2 YYEEEE. The CDR3 bases are TGTGCCAGCACCCAAGGTGTCGGGAGTAGGACCCAGTACTTC. Translating it yields CASTQGVGSRTQYF.

V usage is TRBV6-5 and J usage is TRBJ2-1; 9 positions agree with TRBD2. The CDR3 loop spans 14 amino acids. V lost 6 bases, J lost 9 bases, and 9 bases stayed unmatched. Germline V gene sequence: CDR1 MNHEY, CDR2 SVGAGI. The CDR3, as DNA: TGTGCCAGCAGAGTTAGCGGGAGTTCGGGTGAGCAGTTCTTC. It specifies CASRVSGSSGEQFF.

This CDR3 is CASSSGTGDPGNTIYF. In DNA, the CDR3 is TGTGCCAGCAGTTCCGGGACAGGGGATCCTGGAAACACCATATATTTT. This chain connects TRBV28 to TRBJ1-3; 10 bases align to TRBD1. The V segment lost 4 bases and the J segment 2 bases; nucleotides outside the gene matches: 5. This CDR3 region has 16 residues. Per the germline V gene, CDR1 is MDHEN and CDR2 is SYDVKM.

The chain couples TRBV10-3 to TRBJ1-1, with D unresolved. The V gene lost 6 bases and the J gene lost 5 bases, with 13 bases spanning the gap. Germline V lookup: CDR1 ENHRY, CDR2 SYGVKD. CDR3 length equals 13 residues. CDR3 bases: TGTGCCATCAGCGGTACGGGAGGTACTGAAGCTTTCTTT. Protein sequence: CAISGTGGTEAFF.

This chain joins TRBV5-8 and TRBJ2-2, with D possibly matching TRBD2 (6 bases). V lost 2 bases and J 5 bases, leaving 16 bases between the germline ends. This CDR3 has 16 residues. In germline, CDR1 is SGHTS, CDR2 YDEGEE. Here the CDR3 reads CASSFGRLALTGELFF. The CDR3 region has the DNA TGTGCCAGCAGCTTTGGGAGGCTAGCGCTAACCGGGGAGCTGTTTTTT.

The chain carries TRBV18 and TRBJ2-3; 9 bases fit TRBD2. The V and J ends lost 4 bases and 2 bases, in that order; junction bases with no gene match: 10. The V gene's germline CDR1 is KGHSH and CDR2 LQKENI. CDR3 length equals 17 residues. CDR3: CASSLQSGGGATDTQYF. The CDR3 bases are TGTGCCAGCTCACTTCAGTCTGGCGGGGGGGCCACAGATACGCAGTATTTT.